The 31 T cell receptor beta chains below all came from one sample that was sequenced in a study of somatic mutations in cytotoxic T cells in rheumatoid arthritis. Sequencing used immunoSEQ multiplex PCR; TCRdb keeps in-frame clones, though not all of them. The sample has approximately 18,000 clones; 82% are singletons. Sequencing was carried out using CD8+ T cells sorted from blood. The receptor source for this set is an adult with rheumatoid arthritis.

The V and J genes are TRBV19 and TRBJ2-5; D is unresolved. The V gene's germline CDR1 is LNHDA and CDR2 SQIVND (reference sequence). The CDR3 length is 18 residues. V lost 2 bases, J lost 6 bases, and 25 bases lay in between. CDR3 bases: TGTGCCAGTAGTATATCGTACCGCCTGAACTTTTTCCCAAAGACCCAGTACTTC. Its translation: CASSISYRLNFFPKTQYF.

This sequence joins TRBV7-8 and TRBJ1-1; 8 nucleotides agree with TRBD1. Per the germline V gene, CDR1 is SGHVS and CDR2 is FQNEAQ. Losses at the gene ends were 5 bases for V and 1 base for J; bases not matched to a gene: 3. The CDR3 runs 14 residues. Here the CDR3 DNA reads TGTGCCAGCAGCGCTGACAGGGGGAACACTGAAGCTTTCTTT. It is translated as CASSADRGNTEAFF.

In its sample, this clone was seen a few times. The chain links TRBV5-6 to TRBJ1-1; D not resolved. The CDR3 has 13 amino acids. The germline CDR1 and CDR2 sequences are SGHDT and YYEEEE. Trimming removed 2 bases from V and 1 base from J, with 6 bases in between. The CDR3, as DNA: TGTGCCAGCAGCTTTGGGAGGAACACTGAAGCTTTCTTT. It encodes CASSFGRNTEAFF.

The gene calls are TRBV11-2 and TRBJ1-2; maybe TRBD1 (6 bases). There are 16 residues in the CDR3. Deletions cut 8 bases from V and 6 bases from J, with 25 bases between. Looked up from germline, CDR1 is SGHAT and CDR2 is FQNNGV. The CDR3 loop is CASGLPQGEEGNGYTF. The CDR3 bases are TGTGCCAGCGGATTACCACAGGGCGAGGAGGGGAATGGCTACACCTTC.

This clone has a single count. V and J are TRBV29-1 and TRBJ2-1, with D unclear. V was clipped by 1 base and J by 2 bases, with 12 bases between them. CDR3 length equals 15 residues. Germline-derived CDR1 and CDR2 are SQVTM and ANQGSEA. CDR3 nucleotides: TGCAGCGTTGAAGGCAATGGACGGACCTACAATGAGCAGTTCTTC. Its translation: CSVEGNGRTYNEQFF.

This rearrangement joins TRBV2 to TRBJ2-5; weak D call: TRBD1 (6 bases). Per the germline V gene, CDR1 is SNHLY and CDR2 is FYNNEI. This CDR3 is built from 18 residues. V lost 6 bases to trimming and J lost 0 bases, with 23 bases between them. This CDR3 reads CASRMTIGQLWYQETQYF. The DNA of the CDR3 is TGTGCCAGCAGGATGACAATTGGACAGCTTTGGTACCAAGAGACCCAGTACTTC.

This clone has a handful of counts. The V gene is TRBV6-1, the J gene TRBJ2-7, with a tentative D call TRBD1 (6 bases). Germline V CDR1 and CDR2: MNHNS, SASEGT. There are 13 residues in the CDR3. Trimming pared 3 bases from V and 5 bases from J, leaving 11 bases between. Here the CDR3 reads CASSEGRGNEQYF. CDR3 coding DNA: TGTGCCAGCAGTGAGGGCAGGGGAAACGAGCAGTACTTC.

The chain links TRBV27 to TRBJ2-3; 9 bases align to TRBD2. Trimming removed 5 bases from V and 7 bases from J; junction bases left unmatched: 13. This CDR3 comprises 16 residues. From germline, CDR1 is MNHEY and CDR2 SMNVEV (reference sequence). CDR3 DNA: TGTGCCAGCAGTCTCTCCCTCAGCGGGAGGTGGCATACGCAGTATTTT. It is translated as CASSLSLSGRWHTQYF.

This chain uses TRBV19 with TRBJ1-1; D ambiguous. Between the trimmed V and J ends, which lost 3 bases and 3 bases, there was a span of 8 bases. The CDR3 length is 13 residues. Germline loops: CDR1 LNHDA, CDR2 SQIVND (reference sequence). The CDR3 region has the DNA TGTGCCAGTAGTATGGACCGCTACACTGAAGCTTTCTTT. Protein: CASSMDRYTEAFF.

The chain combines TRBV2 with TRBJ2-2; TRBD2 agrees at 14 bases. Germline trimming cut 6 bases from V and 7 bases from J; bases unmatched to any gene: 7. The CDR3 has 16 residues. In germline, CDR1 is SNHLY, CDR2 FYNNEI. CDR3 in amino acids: CASSGTSGRKGGELFF. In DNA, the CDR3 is TGTGCCAGCAGCGGGACTAGCGGGAGAAAGGGCGGGGAGCTGTTTTTT. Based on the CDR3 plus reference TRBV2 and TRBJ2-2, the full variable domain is EPEVTQTPSHQVTQMGQEVILRCVPISNHLYFYWYRQILGQKVEFLVSFYNNEISEKSEIFDDQFSVERPDGSNFTLKIRSTKLEDSAMYFCASSGTSGRKGGELFFGEGSRLTVL.

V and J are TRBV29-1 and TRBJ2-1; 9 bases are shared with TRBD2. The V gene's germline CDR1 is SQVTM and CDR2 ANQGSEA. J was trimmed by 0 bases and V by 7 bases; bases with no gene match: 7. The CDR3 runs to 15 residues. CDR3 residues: CSASGGGASYNEQFF. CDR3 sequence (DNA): TGCAGCGCTTCTGGCGGGGGGGCCTCCTACAATGAGCAGTTCTTC.

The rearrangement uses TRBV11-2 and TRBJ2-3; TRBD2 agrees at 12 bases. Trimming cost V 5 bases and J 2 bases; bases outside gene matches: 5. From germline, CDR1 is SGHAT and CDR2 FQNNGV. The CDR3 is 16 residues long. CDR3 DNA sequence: TGTGCCAGCAGCCGACGGACTAGCGGGACCACAGATACGCAGTATTTT. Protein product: CASSRRTSGTTDTQYF.

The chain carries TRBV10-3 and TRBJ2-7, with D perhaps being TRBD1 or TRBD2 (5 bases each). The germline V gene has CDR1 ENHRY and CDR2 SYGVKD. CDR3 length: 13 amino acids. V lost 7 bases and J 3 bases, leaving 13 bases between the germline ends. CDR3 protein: CAITTGPSYEQYF. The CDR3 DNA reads TGTGCCATCACCACGGGACCCAGCTACGAGCAGTACTTC.

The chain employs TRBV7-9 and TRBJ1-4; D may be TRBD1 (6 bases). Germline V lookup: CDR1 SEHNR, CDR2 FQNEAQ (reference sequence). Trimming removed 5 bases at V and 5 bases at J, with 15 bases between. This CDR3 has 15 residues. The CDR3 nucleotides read TGTGCCAGCAGCCCCAAGGACAGCCAAAATGAAAAACTGTTTTTT. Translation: CASSPKDSQNEKLFF.

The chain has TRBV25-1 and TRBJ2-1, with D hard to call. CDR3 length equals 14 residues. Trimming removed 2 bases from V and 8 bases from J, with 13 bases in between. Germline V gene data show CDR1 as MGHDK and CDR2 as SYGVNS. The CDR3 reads CASSEGNQLDEQFF. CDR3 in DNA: TGTGCCAGCAGTGAAGGTAACCAACTGGATGAGCAGTTCTTC.

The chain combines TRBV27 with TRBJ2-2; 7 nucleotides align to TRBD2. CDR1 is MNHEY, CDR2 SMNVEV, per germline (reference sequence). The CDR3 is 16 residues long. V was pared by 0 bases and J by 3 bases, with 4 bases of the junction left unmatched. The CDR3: CASSLSRGLYTGELFF. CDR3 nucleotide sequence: TGTGCCAGCAGTTTATCGCGGGGGTTGTACACCGGGGAGCTGTTTTTT.

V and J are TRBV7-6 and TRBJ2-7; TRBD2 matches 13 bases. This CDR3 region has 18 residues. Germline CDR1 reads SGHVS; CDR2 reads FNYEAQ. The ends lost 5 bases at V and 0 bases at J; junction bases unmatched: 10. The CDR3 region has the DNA TGTGCCAGCAGCCCGGGGACTAGCGGGGCCCGAAGCTCCTACGAGCAGTACTTC. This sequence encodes CASSPGTSGARSSYEQYF.

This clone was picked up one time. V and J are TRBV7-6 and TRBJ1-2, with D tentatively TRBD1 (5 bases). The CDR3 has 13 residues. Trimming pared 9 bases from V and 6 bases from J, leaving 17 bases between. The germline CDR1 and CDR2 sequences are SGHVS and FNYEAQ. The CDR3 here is CASKGAGRDGYTF. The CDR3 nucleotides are TGTGCCAGTAAAGGGGCAGGGAGGGATGGCTACACCTTC.

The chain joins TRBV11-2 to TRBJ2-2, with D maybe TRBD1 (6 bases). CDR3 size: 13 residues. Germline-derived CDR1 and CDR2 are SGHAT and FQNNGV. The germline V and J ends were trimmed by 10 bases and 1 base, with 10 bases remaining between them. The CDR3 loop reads CANPQGNTGELFF. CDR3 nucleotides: TGTGCCAACCCACAGGGGAACACCGGGGAGCTGTTTTTT.

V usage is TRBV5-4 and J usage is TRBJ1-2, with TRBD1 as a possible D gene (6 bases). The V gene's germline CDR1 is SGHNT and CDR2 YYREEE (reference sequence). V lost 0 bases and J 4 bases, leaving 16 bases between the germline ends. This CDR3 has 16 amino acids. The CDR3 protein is CASSLDGQGFFYGYTF. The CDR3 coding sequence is TGTGCCAGCAGCTTGGACGGGCAGGGGTTTTTCTATGGCTACACCTTC.

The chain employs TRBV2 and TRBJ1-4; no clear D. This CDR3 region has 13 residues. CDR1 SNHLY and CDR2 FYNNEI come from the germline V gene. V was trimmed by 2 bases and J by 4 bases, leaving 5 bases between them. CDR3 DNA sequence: TGTGCCAGCAGTGAAATTTTTAATGAAAAACTGTTTTTT. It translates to CASSEIFNEKLFF.

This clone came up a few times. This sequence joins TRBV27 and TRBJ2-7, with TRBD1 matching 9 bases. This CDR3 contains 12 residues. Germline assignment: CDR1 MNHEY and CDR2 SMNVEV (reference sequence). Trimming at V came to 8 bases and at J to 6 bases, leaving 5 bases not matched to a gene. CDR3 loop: CASGDRAGEQYF. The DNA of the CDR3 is TGTGCCAGCGGGGACAGGGCTGGCGAGCAGTACTTC.

The DNA of the CDR3 is TGTGCCAGCAGCCGGACGGATTACGAGCAGTACTTC. This encodes CASSRTDYEQYF. The chain employs TRBV14 and TRBJ2-7; D unresolved. The CDR3 extends over 12 amino acids. V lost 4 bases and J 4 bases, leaving 8 bases between the germline ends. CDR1 is SGHDN, CDR2 FVKESK, per germline.

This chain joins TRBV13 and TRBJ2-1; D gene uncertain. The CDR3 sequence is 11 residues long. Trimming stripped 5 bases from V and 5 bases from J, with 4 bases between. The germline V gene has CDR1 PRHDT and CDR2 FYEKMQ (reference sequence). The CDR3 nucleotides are TGTGCCAGCAGCCCCCACAATGAGCAGTTCTTC. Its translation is CASSPHNEQFF.

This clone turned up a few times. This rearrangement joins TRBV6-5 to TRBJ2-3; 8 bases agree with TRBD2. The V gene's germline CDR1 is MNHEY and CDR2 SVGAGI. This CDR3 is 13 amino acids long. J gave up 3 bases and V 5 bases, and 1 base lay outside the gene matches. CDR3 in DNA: TGTGCCAGCAGTAGCGGGAGAACAGATACGCAGTATTTT. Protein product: CASSSGRTDTQYF.

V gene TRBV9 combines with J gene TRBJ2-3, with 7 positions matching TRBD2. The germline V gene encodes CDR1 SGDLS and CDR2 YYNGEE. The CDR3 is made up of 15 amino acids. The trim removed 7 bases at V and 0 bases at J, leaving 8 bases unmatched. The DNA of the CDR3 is TGTGCCAGCGAAAGGGCTAGCGGTAGCACAGATACGCAGTATTTT. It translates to CASERASGSTDTQYF.

CDR3 sequence reads: CASSLAPGQRNTEAFF. CDR3 in DNA: TGCGCCAGCAGCTTGGCTCCGGGACAGCGGAACACTGAAGCTTTCTTT. This chain connects TRBV5-1 to TRBJ1-1; 7 bases agree with TRBD1. This CDR3 spans 16 amino acids. J lost 1 base, V lost 0 bases, and 6 bases had no gene match. Germline V lookup: CDR1 SGHRS, CDR2 YFSETQ.

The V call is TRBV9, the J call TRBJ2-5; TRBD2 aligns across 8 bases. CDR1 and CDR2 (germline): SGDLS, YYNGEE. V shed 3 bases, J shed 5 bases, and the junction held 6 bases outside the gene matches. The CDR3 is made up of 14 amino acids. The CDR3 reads CASSARGGPETQYF. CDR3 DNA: TGTGCCAGCAGCGCTCGGGGGGGCCCGGAGACCCAGTACTTC.

The CDR3 DNA follows: TGTGCCAGTAGTATTAGGTCGGAGACAGGGATGAACACTGAAGCTTTCTTT. Amino acid sequence: CASSIRSETGMNTEAFF. The V gene is TRBV19, the J gene TRBJ1-1; TRBD1 matches 7 bases. Unmatched junction bases numbered 10, after V lost 3 bases and J lost 0 bases. The CDR3 runs 17 residues. Per germline, CDR1 LNHDA and CDR2 SQIVND (reference sequence).

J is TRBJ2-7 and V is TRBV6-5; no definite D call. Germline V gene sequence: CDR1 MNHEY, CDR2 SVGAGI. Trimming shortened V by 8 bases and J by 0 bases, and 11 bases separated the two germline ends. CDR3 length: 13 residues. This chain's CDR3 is CASGRGTSYEQYF. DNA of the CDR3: TGTGCCAGCGGCAGAGGCACCTCCTACGAGCAGTACTTC.

The CDR3 reads CASRGRAGRNEQFF. The CDR3 DNA is TGTGCCAGCAGGGGACGGGCCGGACGCAATGAGCAGTTCTTC. J is TRBJ2-1 and V is TRBV7-9, with D perhaps TRBD1 or TRBD2 (5 bases each). Germline V gene sequence: CDR1 SEHNR, CDR2 FQNEAQ (reference sequence). The CDR3 is made up of 14 amino acids. V shed 6 bases and J shed 6 bases, with 15 bases lying between them. Looking up the rest from reference TRBV7-9 and TRBJ2-1 gives the full variable domain: DTGVSQNPRHKITKRGQNVTFRCDPISEHNRLYWYRQTLGQGPEFLTYFQNEAQLEKSRLLSDRFSAERPKGSFSTLEIQRTEQGDSAMYLCASRGRAGRNEQFFGPGTRLTVL.